Below, 11 T cell receptor beta chains from the same sample are listed, as sequenced in a study of CD8+ T cells in alopecia areata listed by TCRdb under 2018. Pooled mouse cutaneous lymph node cells were stained for CD4, CD8alpha, NKG2D, NKG2ACE and other markers and were then sorted on a BD Influx. The method behind the library was the immunoSEQ multiplex PCR assay. To provide template for TCR sequencing, every sample had RNA extracted and reverse transcribed into cDNA. TCRdb carries this immuneACCESS record with in-frame sequences only. Its versions omit some clonotypes, under half of them owing to an unresolved V gene in the studies checked, with the rest unexplained. For this sample, 200,000 to 300,000 clones are listed, none of them singletons. Approximately 1.2% of the sample is in the top ten clones. The sequenced sample was CD4+ T cells sorted from a lymph node. The receptors originated from a C3H/HeJ mouse with alopecia areata. Mice of this strain carry the MHC haplotype H2-k.

Comments on this clone: Gene labels here are mouse ones. The CDR3 extends 3 residues past the end of the read, so its final part is completed from the germline J gene. The chain uses TRBV31 and TRBJ1-6; TRBD1 matches at 9 bases. TRBJ1-6 belongs to the ORF category, with a function that is uncertain. Trimming cost V 3 bases and J 2 bases; bases outside gene matches: 5. The germline V gene has CDR1 GKSSPN and CDR2 SITVG. This CDR3 has 16 amino acids. CDR3 DNA, as far as it was read: TGTGCCTGGAGGCCCACAGGGGGCACCTATAATTCGCCC. It specifies CAWRPTGGTYNSP. The entire CDR3 protein reads CAWRPTGGTYNSPLYF.

This clone has just a few counts. Gene labels here are mouse ones. With the read ending 4 residues before the CDR3 end, the germline J gene is used to fill in that end. Other DNA sequences in this specimen translate into the identical CDR3. The rearrangement links TRBV1 to TRBJ2-1, with 7 bases fitting TRBD2. With 4 bases clipped from V and 0 bases from J, the junction kept 3 bases outside the gene matches. The V gene's germline CDR1 is NSQYPW and CDR2 LRSPGD (reference sequence). This CDR3 has 15 amino acids. CDR3 DNA (partial): TGCACCTGCAGTGGAACTGGGGTTAACTATGCT. This translates into CTCSGTGVNYA. The full CDR3 protein reads CTCSGTGVNYAEQFF.

This clone was seen a few times. Gene names follow the mouse nomenclature. The CDR3 end falls 4 residues outside the read, so it is completed with the germline J gene. Other nucleotide sequences from this sample produce the same CDR3. V and J are TRBV19 and TRBJ2-3; no definite D call. The V end lost 1 base, the J end lost 0 bases, and 9 bases lay between the germline ends. The CDR3 sequence is 15 residues long. Germline CDR1 is FNHDT and CDR2 is SITEND (reference sequence). The DNA read from the CDR3 is TGTGCCAGCAGTATAAAGGCTGGTAGTGCAGAA. This gives the protein CASSIKAGSAE. In full, the CDR3 reads CASSIKAGSAETLYF.

About this clone: Genes here carry mouse names. The missing CDR3 end, 4 residues past where the read stops, is filled in from the germline J gene. The chain couples TRBV17 to TRBJ1-2, with TRBD1 as a possible D gene (6 bases). The CDR3 loop spans 12 amino acids. Germline V gene data show CDR1 as MNHDT and CDR2 as YYDKIL. The part of the CDR3 DNA that was read is TGTGCATCCCGGGACAAAAACTCC. Protein: CASRDKNS. The complete CDR3 sequence is CASRDKNSDYTF.

About this clone: This clone may be a read error of a much larger clone one base away. Gene names are mouse gene names. From the germline J gene comes the end of the CDR3, since the read stops 4 residues before it. The V and J genes are TRBV13-1 and TRBJ2-7, with 10 bases that match TRBD2. V was clipped by 2 bases and J by 3 bases; unmatched bases: 2. Germline lookup yields CDR1 NSHNY and CDR2 SYGAGN. The CDR3 consists of 14 residues. The CDR3 bases that were read are TGTGCCAGCAGTGAAAACTGGGGGGGCTAT. Amino acid sequence: CASSENWGGY. The complete CDR3 sequence is CASSENWGGYEQYF.

The table lists this clone with many counts. Gene names are mouse gene names. The read stops 4 residues short of the end of the CDR3; the missing end is completed from the germline J gene. This CDR3 is also generated by other DNA sequences in the sample. V and J are TRBV13-1 and TRBJ2-3, with 8 nucleotides matching TRBD2. CDR3 size: 15 residues. V was clipped by 0 bases and J by 1 base; unmatched bases: 1. Germline values: CDR1 NSHNY, CDR2 SYGAGN. This chain's CDR3 is CASSDALGGAETLYF. The sequenced part of the CDR3 DNA is TGTGCCAGCAGTGATGCACTGGGGGGTGCAGAA.

The table lists this clone with a few counts. Mouse germline and gene names are used. The read is 4 residues too short to cover the CDR3 end, so that end is filled in from the germline J gene. The rearrangement links TRBV13-1 to TRBJ2-3, with 8 nucleotides matching TRBD2. Germline V gene lookup returns CDR1 NSHNY and CDR2 SYGAGN. The junction had 6 bases not matched to a gene; V was cut back by 4 bases and J by 2 bases. The CDR3 is 15 residues long. The chain's CDR3 is CASSWGGRDAETLYF. The sequenced CDR3 bases are TGTGCCAGCAGTTGGGGGGGGCGTGATGCAGAA.

Comment on this clone: Any gene name here is a mouse gene name. Read sequence stops 4 residues before the CDR3 end, and the germline J gene provides the missing end. The chain carries TRBV19 and TRBJ2-1, with D maybe TRBD1 (6 bases). The CDR3 extends over 13 amino acids. The V gene's germline CDR1 is FNHDT and CDR2 SITEND (reference sequence). V was pared by 5 bases and J by 5 bases, with 11 bases between. The CDR3 DNA, read in part, is TGTGCCAGCAGGGGGGACAAGGATGCT. Its protein product is CASRGDKDA. The complete CDR3 reads CASRGDKDAEQFF.

This clone was found a few times. This clone may be a read error of a much larger clone one base away. Gene names are the mouse ones. The CDR3 end is not reached by the read, which stops 4 residues before it; the germline J gene fills it in. Other DNA sequences in this sample translate to the same CDR3. The chain is built from TRBV19 and TRBJ2-1; 9 nucleotides match TRBD2. This CDR3 is 15 amino acids long. CDR1 FNHDT and CDR2 SITEND come from the germline V gene (reference sequence). V shed 4 bases, J shed 0 bases, and the junction held 2 bases outside the gene matches. Incomplete CDR3 DNA: TGTGCCAGCAGTCGACTGGGGGATAACTATGCT. Amino acids: CASSRLGDNYA. The full CDR3 protein is CASSRLGDNYAEQFF.

Comment on this clone: The genes are named according to mouse. The CDR3 goes on 4 residues after the read ends, and that part is filled in from the germline J gene. This chain links TRBV19 with TRBJ2-1, with 7 bases that match TRBD1. The CDR3 totals 13 residues. Germline V CDR1 and CDR2: FNHDT, SITEND (reference sequence). CDR3 in amino acids: CASSITGEAEQFF. The DNA read from the CDR3 is TGTGCCAGCAGTATTACAGGGGAAGCT.

In its sample, this clone was seen a few times. Here the gene names and germline are mouse. CDR3 DNA (partial): TGTGCCAGCAGTCCCCCGGACAATTAT. Its protein is CASSPPDNY. The full-length CDR3 reads as CASSPPDNYEQYF. The rearrangement links TRBV19 to TRBJ2-7; D is perhaps TRBD1 (5 bases). The sequence runs out 4 residues before the end of the CDR3; the remainder is reconstructed from the germline J gene. Per the germline V gene, CDR1 is FNHDT and CDR2 is SITEND (reference sequence). The CDR3 extends over 13 amino acids.